These 16 T cell receptor beta chains were sequenced from one sample in a study. Via MiXCR, TCRdb re-called the 5' RACE reads, giving one row per CDR3 protein. The data hold roughly 42,000 distinct CDR3 sequences, with 30% observed a single time. The sample consisted of tumor-infiltrating memory CD4+ T cells sorted from the breast tumor. Subset in this sample: memory CD4+ T cells, CD4+CD45RO+CD25-. All receptors come from a female donor with breast cancer.

This clonotype was seen only a few times. The V gene is TRBV9, the J gene TRBJ1-2; TRBD1 might be the D (6 bases). Germline V gene data show CDR1 as SGDLS and CDR2 as YYNGEE. Trimming removed 0 bases at V and 4 bases at J, with 10 bases between. The CDR3 covers 14 residues. The DNA of the CDR3 is TGTGCCAGCAGCGTAGACAGGGTTAGCTATGGCTACACCTTC. This sequence encodes CASSVDRVSYGYTF.

A note on this clonotype: One base away lies a much larger clone, so this may be a sequencing read error. The gene calls are TRBV5-1 and TRBJ2-2; TRBD2 agrees at 8 bases. The V gene end was trimmed by 4 bases and the J gene end by 8 bases; junction bases not matched to a gene: 13. CDR1 is SGHRS, CDR2 YFSETQ, per germline. The CDR3 covers 16 residues. The CDR3 DNA is TGCGCCAGCAGCGGGAGCGGGGGCCCCCGAATGGGGGAGCTGTTTTTT. Amino acids: CASSGSGGPRMGELFF.

This clonotype was detected a few times. V is TRBV6-1 and J is TRBJ2-1; a weak D match, TRBD2 (6 bases). CDR3 length: 13 amino acids. The V end lost 6 bases, the J end lost 6 bases, and 12 bases lay between the germline ends. Looked up from germline, CDR1 is MNHNS and CDR2 is SASEGT. CDR3 DNA sequence: TGTGCCAGCAGCCCGGGACTCCGCAATGAGCAGTTCTTC. It translates to CASSPGLRNEQFF.

This clonotype was observed a handful of times. The CDR3 nucleotides read TGTGCCAGCAGACTATACCTACTCGGGCACAGGGGGGAACCTAATGAGCAGTTCTTC. This codes for CASRLYLLGHRGEPNEQFF. The V and J genes are TRBV12-3 or TRBV12-4 and TRBJ2-1; 8 bases are a match to TRBD1. V was clipped by 6 bases and J by 7 bases; unmatched bases: 23. CDR3 length: 19 residues.

This clonotype was seen a handful of times. The rearrangement uses TRBV7-3 and TRBJ2-2; D unresolved. Germline lookup yields CDR1 SGHTA and CDR2 FQGTGA. The CDR3 covers 14 residues. V dropped 6 bases and J dropped 4 bases, with 12 bases sitting between them. The CDR3 is CASRGTHTTGELFF. The DNA of the CDR3 is TGTGCCAGCAGAGGAACCCACACCACCGGGGAGCTGTTTTTT.

This sequence joins TRBV20-1 and TRBJ2-3; 7 bases are shared with TRBD1. The V gene's germline CDR1 is DFQATT and CDR2 SNEGSKA (reference sequence). V was pared by 6 bases and J by 6 bases, with 9 bases of the junction left unmatched. The CDR3 loop spans 13 amino acids. The CDR3 reads CSAPGQQRDTQYF. CDR3 DNA sequence: TGCAGTGCCCCGGGACAGCAGAGGGATACGCAGTATTTT.

In this sample, this clonotype turned up many times. DNA for the CDR3: TGTGCCAGCAGCGAACAGGGGGCCCGAACTGAAGCTTTCTTT. Translating gives CASSEQGARTEAFF. The rearrangement links TRBV12-3 or TRBV12-4 to TRBJ1-1; 9 bases are shared with TRBD1. The CDR3 has 14 residues. Trimming at V came to 6 bases and at J to 5 bases, leaving 7 bases not matched to a gene.

The table lists this clonotype with many counts. The gene calls are TRBV12-3 or TRBV12-4 and TRBJ2-1, with 9 bases fitting TRBD1. The CDR3 consists of 16 residues. The ends lost 6 bases at V and 2 bases at J; junction bases unmatched: 8. CDR3 DNA: TGTGCCAGCAGGCAAAAGGGACAGGGAGCCTACAATGAGCAGTTCTTC. The encoded protein is CASRQKGQGAYNEQFF.

J is TRBJ1-1 and V is TRBV2; D gene ambiguous. Trimming left V 7 bases short and J 8 bases short, with 11 bases between. CDR3 size: 11 residues. Germline loops: CDR1 SNHLY, CDR2 FYNNEI. CDR3 in DNA: TGTGCCAGCATTGCCAACTGGGAAGCTTTCTTT. As protein: CASIANWEAFF.

This clonotype was picked up a small number of times. The CDR3 sequence is CASSWTGAVTQYF. The CDR3, as DNA: TGTGCCAGCAGTTGGACAGGGGCCGTTACGCAGTATTTT. V gene TRBV12-3 or TRBV12-4 combines with J gene TRBJ2-3, with 9 nucleotides matching TRBD1. V was clipped by 4 bases and J by 8 bases; unmatched bases: 4. The CDR3 consists of 13 residues.

In its sample, this clonotype was seen a few times. The CDR3 is CASSQGHNEQFF. The CDR3 coding sequence is TGCGCCAGCAGCCAAGGGCACAATGAGCAGTTCTTC. The V and J genes are TRBV4-1 and TRBJ2-1; D not certain. The CDR3 loop spans 12 amino acids. Per germline, CDR1 MGHRA and CDR2 YSYEKL. V was clipped by 1 base and J by 5 bases, with 3 bases between them.

The rearrangement links TRBV20-1 to TRBJ2-5; D perhaps matches TRBD1 (6 bases). The CDR3 runs 13 residues. In germline, CDR1 is DFQATT, CDR2 SNEGSKA (reference sequence). This CDR3 is CRARPQGRETQYF. CDR3 DNA: TGCAGGGCGCGACCACAGGGCAGAGAGACCCAGTACTTC.

This chain uses TRBV12-3 or TRBV12-4 with TRBJ1-3, with D possibly being TRBD1 (5 bases). Deletions cut 7 bases from V and 0 bases from J, with 13 bases between. This CDR3 region has 15 residues. The CDR3 bases are TGTGCCAGCAATTCAACCGGGGGCTCTGGAAACACCATATATTTT. Translated, it gives CASNSTGGSGNTIYF.

The V gene is TRBV6-1, the J gene TRBJ2-1; TRBD1 aligns across 9 bases. CDR1 and CDR2 (germline): MNHNS, SASEGT. Trimming cost V 3 bases and J 7 bases; bases outside gene matches: 4. This CDR3 has 14 residues. CDR3 coding DNA: TGTGCCAGCAGTGACGGGACAGGGTGGAATGAGCAGTTCTTC. Translation: CASSDGTGWNEQFF.

The chain joins TRBV7-2 to TRBJ2-7; D remains ambiguous. CDR1 and CDR2 from the germline V gene are SGHTA and FQGNSA. The V and J ends lost 3 bases and 0 bases respectively, with 12 bases between them. The CDR3 has 15 residues. The CDR3 is CASSFGQRSSYEQYF. Written as DNA, the CDR3 is TGTGCCAGCAGCTTCGGCCAGCGAAGCTCCTACGAGCAGTACTTC.

V usage is TRBV11-2 and J usage is TRBJ2-5; a weak D match, TRBD1 (6 bases). The germline CDR1 and CDR2 sequences are SGHAT and FQNNGV. Trimming stripped 4 bases from V and 0 bases from J, with 12 bases between. This CDR3 contains 15 residues. CDR3 loop: CASSSGQLYQETQYF. The CDR3 DNA reads as TGTGCCAGCAGCTCCGGACAGTTGTACCAAGAGACCCAGTACTTC.